Presented here are 3 T cell receptor beta chains from one specimen sequenced in a study of T cells in Graves' hyperthyroidism and ophthalmopathy. There were TCR beta CDR3 regions amplified from RNA transcripts. HTBI primers were the set used in a first-round RT-PCR of the TCR CDR3. TCRdb used MiXCR to reprocess the multiplex PCR reads, holding one entry per CDR3 protein. Among some 760,000 distinct CDR3 sequences listed, roughly 15% were seen once. Sample: blood. The receptor set was obtained from a young woman with Graves' hyperthyroidism.

This clonotype has just a few counts. The V call is TRBV29-1, the J call TRBJ2-1; D is unclear. V was pared by 7 bases and J by 9 bases, with 16 bases between. This CDR3 region has 12 residues. CDR1 SQVTM and CDR2 ANQGSEA come from the germline V gene. The CDR3 is CSARTRSSEQFF. The CDR3 region has the DNA TGCAGCGCCCGCACACGGTCCAGTGAGCAGTTCTTC.

The chain has TRBV7-9 and TRBJ2-1; 9 bases match TRBD2. J lost 4 bases, V lost 5 bases, and 6 bases had no gene match. CDR1 and CDR2 from the germline V gene are SEHNR and FQNEAQ (reference sequence). The CDR3 is 15 amino acids. The CDR3 reads CASSVLAGVYNEQFF. CDR3 nucleotides: TGTGCCAGCAGCGTTTTAGCGGGAGTGTACAATGAGCAGTTCTTC.

This clonotype was seen repeatedly, ten times or more. This chain uses TRBV20-1 with TRBJ2-1, with 8 nucleotides matching TRBD2. Germline CDR1 and CDR2: DFQATT and SNEGSKA (reference sequence). CDR3 size: 12 residues. The J segment lost 6 bases and the V segment lost 7 bases, leaving 5 bases of the junction unmatched. Written as DNA, the CDR3 is TGCAGTGTACGAGCGGGGGTCAATGAGCAGTTCTTC. This sequence encodes CSVRAGVNEQFF.